The 7 T cell receptor beta chains below come from one sample, sequenced in a study of T cells after yellow fever vaccination. Via MiXCR, TCRdb re-called the 5' RACE reads, giving one row per CDR3 protein. The repertoire holds hundreds of thousands of distinct CDR3 sequences, with about 19% as singletons. The material sequenced was PBMCs, taken 15 days after the yellow fever booster vaccination. All receptors come from a man aged 25-45 years who received the YFV17D yellow fever vaccine.

This clonotype has a handful of counts. Its ends do not fully match the called genes, so a read error is possible. The chain combines TRBV29-1 with TRBJ2-1, with D tentatively TRBD2 (6 bases). Germline V gives CDR1 SQVTM, CDR2 ANQGSEA. The CDR3 contains 15 residues. The CDR3 spells CSVEVAASSYNEQFF. In nucleotides, the CDR3 is TGCAGCGTCGAAGTAGCGGCGAGCTCCTACAATGAGCAGTTCTTC.

This rearrangement joins TRBV29-1 to TRBJ2-1; D might be TRBD2 (6 bases). The germline gives CDR1 SQVTM, CDR2 ANQGSEA. With 1 base removed from V and 6 bases from J, the gap between germline ends came to 13 bases. This CDR3 region has 14 residues. The chain's CDR3 is CSVEAGEVPNEQFF. The CDR3 DNA reads TGCAGCGTTGAAGCGGGAGAGGTCCCCAATGAGCAGTTCTTC.

The chain carries TRBV7-9 and TRBJ2-2; TRBD2 agrees at 7 bases. CDR1 is SEHNR, CDR2 FQNEAQ, per germline (reference sequence). The V gene end was trimmed by 5 bases and the J gene end by 3 bases; junction bases not matched to a gene: 9. The CDR3 length is 16 residues. The CDR3, as DNA: TGTGCCAGCAGCGAAAGCGGGGCGAGGTACACCGGGGAGCTGTTTTTT. This gives the protein CASSESGARYTGELFF.

This chain joins TRBV20-1 and TRBJ2-5; 8 nucleotides agree with TRBD1. The CDR3 has 13 residues. Germline V gene lookup returns CDR1 DFQATT and CDR2 SNEGSKA (reference sequence). The trim removed 1 base at V and 4 bases at J, leaving 2 bases unmatched. The CDR3 protein is CSARGQGRETQYF. In DNA form, the CDR3 reads TGCAGTGCTAGAGGACAGGGGCGAGAGACCCAGTACTTC.

The chain couples TRBV6-5 to TRBJ2-7; 7 nucleotides match TRBD1. Losses at the gene ends were 2 bases for V and 2 bases for J; bases not matched to a gene: 9. Germline lookup yields CDR1 MNHEY and CDR2 SVGAGI. The CDR3 sequence is 16 residues long. In DNA, the CDR3 is TGTGCCAGCAGTTACAGGCGGACAGGATCCACCTACGAGCAGTACTTC. Residues: CASSYRRTGSTYEQYF.

In this sample, this clonotype turned up a few times. The rearrangement links TRBV4-2 to TRBJ2-1, with 16 positions matching TRBD2. This CDR3 is 17 amino acids long. Germline V gene data show CDR1 as LGHNA and CDR2 as YNFKEQ. V trimming: 2 bases; J trimming: 5 bases; junction bases outside the gene matches: 3. The CDR3, as DNA: TGTGCCAGCAGCCAAACGGGACTAGCGGGAGGGAACAATGAGCAGTTCTTC. This gives the protein CASSQTGLAGGNNEQFF.

This clonotype was observed a few times. V and J are TRBV20-1 and TRBJ2-5; the match to TRBD1 covers 8 bases. This CDR3 comprises 16 residues. The V gene's germline CDR1 is DFQATT and CDR2 SNEGSKA (reference sequence). The V gene end was trimmed by 8 bases and the J gene end by 1 base; junction bases not matched to a gene: 15. The CDR3 region is CSLDSRTGRFQETQYF. The CDR3 region has the DNA TGCAGTTTGGACTCCCGGACAGGGAGGTTCCAAGAGACCCAGTACTTC.